This entry concerns a single T cell receptor (beta chain). Antigen unknown. The PCR used 60 Vbeta and 13 Jbeta primers. Using immunoSEQ multiplex PCR, the repertoire was profiled, and TCRdb retains in-frame clones only, with some absent. The sample table includes 60,000 or so clones. This sample was included in a study of cytomegalovirus exposure and HLA in healthy donors. This CDR3 contains 14 residues. CDR1 is SGHRS and CDR2 is YFSETQ in the germline V gene. V lost 3 bases and J lost 4; bases outside the gene matches: 3. Study results and caveats: The authors later linked a missense DCLRE1C variant to TCR beta V- and J-gene trimming. Per a later analysis, 18,000 or so TCR beta sequences showed association with HLA alleles at 0.05 false discovery rate. It was shown in a later analysis that HLA-associated TCR beta chains were more clonally expanded than other, equally common chains.

The J gene is TRBJ2-5, the V gene TRBV5-1; 10 bases line up with TRBD1. This TCR was recovered from a man between 45 and 60 years old in good health and CMV-seropositive. Sequenced sample: PBMCs. The CDR3 loop is CASSSRDRGETQYF. In nucleotides, the CDR3 is TGCGCCAGCAGCTCTCGGGACAGGGGAGAGACCCAGTACTTC.